These 29 T cell receptor beta chains originate from one sample sequenced in a study of blood T cells in healthy people across ages. Primed by a sample-barcoded 5' primer and a J-beta primer mix, a second PCR proceeded for about 7 to 11 cycles. MiXCR, run by TCRdb on the 5' RACE reads, gives a single entry per CDR3 protein. This table holds hundreds of thousands of distinct CDR3 sequences, about 52% found once. Input material: blood. The source is a woman between 55 and 75 years old in good health.

V usage is TRBV29-1 and J usage is TRBJ2-1; D could derive from TRBD1 or TRBD2 (5 bases each). Germline values: CDR1 SQVTM, CDR2 ANQGSEA. This CDR3 contains 15 residues. The V and J ends lost 1 base and 2 bases respectively, with 12 bases between them. CDR3 nucleotides: TGCAGCGTTGAAGTGAGGGGTCTCACCTACAATGAGCAGTTCTTC. Its protein is CSVEVRGLTYNEQFF.

This clonotype was counted ten times or more. The chain employs TRBV5-1 and TRBJ2-5, with TRBD1 matching 9 bases. Germline trimming cut 0 bases from V and 2 bases from J; bases unmatched to any gene: 11. The germline V gene encodes CDR1 SGHRS and CDR2 YFSETQ. The CDR3 contains 18 residues. The CDR3 protein is CASSLEGQGLGAQETQYF. Here the CDR3 DNA reads TGCGCCAGCAGCTTGGAAGGACAGGGGTTGGGCGCTCAAGAGACCCAGTACTTC.

The chain employs TRBV4-3 and TRBJ1-2; TRBD1 aligns across 9 bases. CDR3 length equals 15 residues. The germline V gene has CDR1 LGHNA and CDR2 YSLEER. V lost 4 bases to trimming and J lost 1 base; unmatched junction nucleotides: 4. For the CDR3, the DNA is TGCGCCAGCAGCCCGGGACAGGGACATAACTATGGCTACACCTTC. Its translation: CASSPGQGHNYGYTF.

The sample holds a few counts of this clonotype. The gene calls are TRBV20-1 and TRBJ2-1, with 9 positions matching TRBD2. Germline CDR1 is DFQATT and CDR2 is SNEGSKA (reference sequence). The junction had 4 bases not matched to a gene; V was cut back by 4 bases and J by 3 bases. The length of the CDR3 is 14 residues. CDR3: CSAIAGAYYNEQFF. In nucleotides, the CDR3 is TGCAGTGCTATAGCGGGAGCTTACTACAATGAGCAGTTCTTC.

This clonotype was recorded many times. The V gene is TRBV2, the J gene TRBJ1-2; TRBD1 matches 9 bases. Germline assignment: CDR1 SNHLY and CDR2 FYNNEI. J was trimmed by 7 bases and V by 6 bases; bases with no gene match: 9. The CDR3 runs to 14 residues. The DNA for the CDR3 is TGTGCCAGCAGGCTTGAGGGACAGGGAGCTGGCTACACCTTC. It specifies CASRLEGQGAGYTF.

This chain connects TRBV20-1 to TRBJ2-1, with 8 bases that match TRBD2. This CDR3 has 16 residues. CDR1 is DFQATT, CDR2 SNEGSKA, per germline (reference sequence). With V trimmed by 4 bases and J by 6 bases, 14 bases remained unmatched. CDR3 in DNA: TGCAGTGCTAAGACTACTAGCGGCTCACCCTGCAATGAGCAGTTCTTC. This encodes CSAKTTSGSPCNEQFF.

This sequence joins TRBV28 and TRBJ2-7; TRBD2 is a possible D gene (5 bases). The germline V gene has CDR1 MDHEN and CDR2 SYDVKM. The CDR3 spans 19 residues. The V end lost 5 bases, the J end lost 2 bases, and 28 bases lay between the germline ends. The CDR3 DNA reads as TGTGCCAGCAGTCCCATAACCGGATCACGAAGGGCGGGCCCCTACGAGCAGTACTTC. This codes for CASSPITGSRRAGPYEQYF.

About this clonotype: A much larger clone lies one base from this, so it may be a read error. This rearrangement joins TRBV29-1 to TRBJ2-5, with 15 bases aligning to TRBD2. The assigned J gene may be wrong: the sequence end matches TRBJ2-7 better. This CDR3 has 15 residues. Germline CDR1 is SQVTM and CDR2 is ANQGSEA. The CDR3 DNA follows: TGCGGCGGCCAATACGGGACTAGCGGGAGGTACGAGCAGTACTTC. This gives the protein CGGQYGTSGRYEQYF.

The rearrangement uses TRBV11-2 and TRBJ1-6; D might be TRBD1 (6 bases). Deletions cut 3 bases from V and 6 bases from J, with 12 bases between. Germline V CDR1 and CDR2: SGHAT, FQNNGV. The CDR3 contains 15 residues. CDR3 DNA sequence: TGTGCCAGCAGCTTCCAGGGGCGGGGTAATTCACCCCTCCACTTT. Translated: CASSFQGRGNSPLHF.

V and J are TRBV5-1 and TRBJ1-4; tentative D call: TRBD1 (5 bases). The CDR3 sequence is 17 residues long. Trimming left V 1 base short and J 5 bases short, with 18 bases between. Germline loops: CDR1 SGHRS, CDR2 YFSETQ. The DNA of the CDR3 is TGCGCCAGCAGCTTGTTTGCTTTGGGGACGGAGAATGAAAAACTGTTTTTT. It specifies CASSLFALGTENEKLFF.

Note on this clonotype: Sequence at one end of the junction differs from germline and may be a read error. This chain connects TRBV7-2 to TRBJ2-7; D is ambiguous. The CDR3 sequence is 12 residues long. Per the germline V gene, CDR1 is SGHTA and CDR2 is FQGNSA. The CDR3 DNA follows: TGTGCCAGCAGCTTGGACCGCTACGGGCAGTACTTC. It yields the protein CASSLDRYGQYF.

The chain is built from TRBV5-1 and TRBJ2-7; TRBD2 agrees at 11 bases. The CDR3 totals 16 residues. The germline CDR1 and CDR2 sequences are SGHRS and YFSETQ. V gave up 4 bases and J gave up 1 base; unmatched junction bases: 7. CDR3 region: CASSPLAGGRSYEQYF. The DNA of the CDR3 is TGCGCCAGCAGCCCTCTAGCGGGGGGCCGTTCCTACGAGCAGTACTTC.

The V call is TRBV28, the J call TRBJ2-5; D possibly corresponds to TRBD2 (6 bases). Gene TRBJ2-7 matches the end of the DNA better, so the J call may be wrong. This CDR3 has 14 amino acids. Germline V gene sequence: CDR1 MDHEN, CDR2 SYDVKM. The DNA of the CDR3 is TGTGCCAGCAGTGCCCCCGGGAGAAAATACGAGCAGTACTTC. Encoded protein: CASSAPGRKYEQYF.

This clonotype was seen a few times. V usage is TRBV28 and J usage is TRBJ1-5, with TRBD1 identical over 7 bases. There are 13 residues in the CDR3. Germline CDR1 MDHEN, CDR2 SYDVKM. Unmatched junction bases numbered 4, after V lost 4 bases and J lost 7 bases. CDR3 protein: CASSYRGGQPQHF. The DNA for the CDR3 is TGTGCCAGCAGTTACAGGGGCGGACAGCCCCAGCATTTT.

This chain's CDR3 is CASSYGVKLADEQFF. The CDR3 DNA reads as TGTGCCAGCAGTTACGGGGTAAAACTAGCGGATGAGCAGTTCTTC. The chain joins TRBV6-2 or TRBV6-3 to TRBJ2-1, with 8 bases that match TRBD2. This CDR3 is 15 amino acids long. V was pared by 2 bases and J by 8 bases, with 8 bases of the junction left unmatched. Germline CDR1 MNHEY, CDR2 SVGEGT.

The gene calls are TRBV28 and TRBJ1-2; D call uncertain. The length of the CDR3 is 14 residues. CDR1 MDHEN and CDR2 SYDVKM come from the germline V gene. Trimming took 5 bases from V and 2 from J, leaving 12 bases between them. This chain's CDR3 is CASSEELGNYGYTF. CDR3 bases: TGTGCCAGCAGTGAAGAACTGGGGAACTATGGCTACACCTTC.

This clonotype was observed a few times. As DNA, the CDR3 is TGTGCCAGCAGTTACATGACGGTTGAAAGCTCCTACAATGAGCAGTTCTTC. Its protein product is CASSYMTVESSYNEQFF. This chain uses TRBV6-7 with TRBJ2-1; D uncertain. Being an ORF, TRBV6-7 has a function that is uncertain. The CDR3 extends over 17 amino acids. Trimming took off 2 bases at V and 0 bases at J, with 14 bases between the two ends.

The J gene is TRBJ2-1, the V gene TRBV6-8; D remains ambiguous. V was cut by 6 bases and J by 3 bases, with 27 bases left in between. The germline V gene encodes CDR1 MNHGY and CDR2 SAAAGT. The CDR3 consists of 19 residues. This chain's CDR3 is CASSQETGLKTNNYNEQFF. CDR3 DNA sequence: TGTGCCAGCAGCCAAGAAACGGGCCTGAAGACGAACAACTACAATGAGCAGTTCTTC.

This sequence joins TRBV5-1 and TRBJ2-4; 9 nucleotides agree with TRBD2. The CDR3 extends over 16 amino acids. Trimming took 4 bases from V and 2 from J; bases not matched to a gene: 7. Germline V gene data show CDR1 as SGHRS and CDR2 as YFSETQ. The CDR3 loop is CASSPGLATTKNIQYF. CDR3 sequence (DNA): TGCGCCAGCAGCCCTGGACTAGCGACGACCAAAAACATTCAGTACTTC.

The CDR3 DNA follows: TGTGCCAGCAGCCGTACTAGCGATGAGCAGTACTTC. Protein sequence: CASSRTSDEQYF. The V gene is TRBV7-3, the J gene TRBJ2-5; 7 bases fit TRBD2. V lost 5 bases, J lost 11 bases, and 8 bases stayed unmatched. The CDR3 covers 12 residues. Germline lookup yields CDR1 SGHTA and CDR2 FQGTGA.

V usage is TRBV12-3 or TRBV12-4 and J usage is TRBJ1-1, with TRBD1 matching over 8 bases. V was pared by 1 base and J by 10 bases, with 2 bases of the junction left unmatched. The length of the CDR3 is 12 residues. The chain's CDR3 is CASSLGQGRAFF. The CDR3 DNA reads as TGTGCCAGCAGTTTAGGACAGGGGCGAGCTTTCTTT.

The chain recombines TRBV6-5 with TRBJ2-1, with TRBD2 matching 7 bases. The junction had 16 bases not matched to a gene; V was cut back by 6 bases and J by 8 bases. CDR3 length: 16 residues. Germline V gene sequence: CDR1 MNHEY, CDR2 SVGAGI. In DNA, the CDR3 is TGTGCCAGCAGCCGCCAGGGTGGCGGGAGTGTCTATGAGCAGTTCTTC. This translates into CASSRQGGGSVYEQFF.

The gene calls are TRBV29-1 and TRBJ1-5, with D possibly being TRBD1 (5 bases). V shed 5 bases and J shed 6 bases, with 17 bases lying between them. This CDR3 is 14 amino acids long. Germline V gene sequence: CDR1 SQVTM, CDR2 ANQGSEA. The CDR3 nucleotides read TGCAGCGTTTGGGGGGGTAGCAAGGCTCAGCCCCAGCATTTT. This codes for CSVWGGSKAQPQHF.

This clonotype was counted only a few times. This chain joins TRBV20-1 and TRBJ1-2, with 7 bases fitting TRBD1. V was pared by 3 bases and J by 4 bases, with 5 bases of the junction left unmatched. Germline V gene lookup returns CDR1 DFQATT and CDR2 SNEGSKA (reference sequence). This CDR3 region has 13 residues. The CDR3 reads CSASLPGGYGYTF. In DNA form, the CDR3 reads TGCAGTGCTAGCCTCCCAGGGGGCTATGGCTACACCTTC.

V usage is TRBV28 and J usage is TRBJ2-4; 9 nucleotides line up with TRBD2. The J call is in doubt because the DNA end fits TRBJ2-7 better. The CDR3 totals 15 residues. The germline V gene encodes CDR1 MDHEN and CDR2 SYDVKM. The CDR3: CASSRIGTSYYEQYF. The CDR3 DNA sequence: TGTGCCAGCAGCCGAATAGGGACTAGCTACTACGAGCAGTACTTC.

The CDR3 loop is CASSSQWDRANYGYTF. As DNA, the CDR3 is TGTGCCAGCAGCTCCCAATGGGACAGGGCTAACTATGGCTACACCTTC. V usage is TRBV28 and J usage is TRBJ1-2; 9 nucleotides line up with TRBD1. The CDR3 runs 16 residues. J gave up 0 bases and V 6 bases, and 8 bases lay outside the gene matches. Per germline, CDR1 MDHEN and CDR2 SYDVKM.

Details on this clonotype: Being one base from a much bigger clone, this may be a read error. The chain links TRBV20-1 to TRBJ2-1; 12 bases match TRBD2. Germline V CDR1 and CDR2: DFQATT, SNEGSKA (reference sequence). Trimming removed 5 bases from V and 3 bases from J; junction bases left unmatched: 8. The CDR3 consists of 16 residues. The CDR3 here is CSASTSGSLSYNEQFF. The CDR3 DNA reads as TGCAGTGCTTCGACTAGCGGGAGCCTTAGCTACAATGAGCAGTTCTTC.

This clonotype was detected a few times. V and J are TRBV12-3 or TRBV12-4 and TRBJ2-7; the match to TRBD2 covers 11 bases. The J call may be incorrect, as the DNA end agrees better with TRBJ2-5. The CDR3 has 18 amino acids. The CDR3 region has the DNA TGTGCCAGCAGTATCCGGACTAGCGGGTTGAGAAAGAAGGAGACCCAGTACTTC. It specifies CASSIRTSGLRKKETQYF.

Only a few counts were recorded for this clonotype. The chain joins TRBV7-3 to TRBJ2-5, with 7 bases identical to TRBD2. The CDR3 spans 16 residues. Germline V gene lookup returns CDR1 SGHTA and CDR2 FQGTGA. The ends lost 0 bases at V and 2 bases at J; junction bases unmatched: 6. The CDR3 protein is CASSLTGGSGQETQYF. The CDR3 nucleotides read TGTGCCAGCAGCTTAACGGGCGGGAGTGGTCAAGAGACCCAGTACTTC.